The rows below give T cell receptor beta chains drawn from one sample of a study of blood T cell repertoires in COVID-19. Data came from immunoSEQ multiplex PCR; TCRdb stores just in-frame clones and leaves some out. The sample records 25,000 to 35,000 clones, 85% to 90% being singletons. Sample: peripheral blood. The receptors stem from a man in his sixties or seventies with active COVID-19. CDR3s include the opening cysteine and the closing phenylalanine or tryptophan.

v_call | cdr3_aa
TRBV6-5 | CASSSWDRGEDYGYTF
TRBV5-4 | CASSLGNTGDTQYF
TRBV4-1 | CASSLGHTNYGYTF
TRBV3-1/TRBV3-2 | CASSQDRGEYNEQFF
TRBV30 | CALQGGATEAFF
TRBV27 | CASSEGQVLTDTQYF
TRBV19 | CASKGTGHQPQHF
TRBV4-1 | CASSPLGTFGEQYF
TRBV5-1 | CASRSNDGVGLQYF
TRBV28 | CASSFAGLSSYNEQFF
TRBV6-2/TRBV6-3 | CASSYSKGQGFF
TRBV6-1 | CASSEGGLAPYEQYF
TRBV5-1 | CASSLAGRGSSTDTQYF
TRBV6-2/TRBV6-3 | CASSLSDYGYTF
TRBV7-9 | CASLLSEEGNYGYTF
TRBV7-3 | CASSVRQEPSGNTIYF
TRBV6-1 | CASSESYLETQYF
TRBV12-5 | CASGSGPGRLSSYEQYF
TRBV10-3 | CAISKDRNTGELFF
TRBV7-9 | CASSLGTGNQPQHF
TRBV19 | CASSQRQRDTQYF
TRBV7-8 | CASSSRVNTEAFF
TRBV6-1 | CASSDRQGVETYEQYF
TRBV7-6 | CASSLFSGGENEQFF
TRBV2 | CASSQQGANGGKLFF
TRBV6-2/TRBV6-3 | CASSPRGGRETQYF
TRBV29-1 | CSVFSGKVLYGYTF
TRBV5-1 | CASSWGTSGSTDTQYF
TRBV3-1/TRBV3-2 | CASSQSSGNYNEQFF
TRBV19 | CASRGQGRNYGYTF
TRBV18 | CASSPGQDNSPLHF
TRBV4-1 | CASSQGQGTNNSPLHF
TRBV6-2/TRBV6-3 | CASSYSFSRFWTEAFF
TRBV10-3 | CAISVTLQETQYF
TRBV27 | CASSIPGERDREWAGELFF
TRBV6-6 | CASSQGDYGYTF
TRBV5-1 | CASSPGQGHISEKLFF
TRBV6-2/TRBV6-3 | CASSGMRGYGTGANVLTF
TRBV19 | CASSGGSSYNSPLHF
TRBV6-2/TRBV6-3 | CASSRSFLNQPQHF
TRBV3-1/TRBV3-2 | CASGNVGRGNEKLFF
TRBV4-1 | CASSQVVQGPTYEQYF
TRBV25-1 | CASSGTENTGELFF